This record concerns one TCR beta chain sequence. Its matching antigen is unknown. This specimen belongs to a study of cytomegalovirus exposure and HLA in healthy donors. Study overall: Falling in the Caucasian-associated ancestry cluster were 80% to 85% of about 400 genotyped donors.

Study-level findings and limits: The study put some 160 TCR beta chains on its list as cytomegalovirus-associated. A classifier reportedly called cytomegalovirus status with high sensitivity and specificity.

With 60 Vbeta and 13 Jbeta primers, the PCR was carried out. Data came from immunoSEQ multiplex PCR; TCRdb stores just in-frame clones and leaves some out. In the table there are 85,000 to 95,000 clones, less than 10% of which are singletons. CDR3 size: 14 residues. Trimming cost V 1 base and J 6 bases; bases outside gene matches: 5. Looked up from germline, CDR1 is SEHNR and CDR2 is FQNEAQ (reference sequence). The clonotype comes from a man over 45 in good health and CMV-seronegative. The chain uses TRBV7-9 and TRBJ2-7; 8 bases agree with TRBD1. Sequencing was carried out using PBMCs. The CDR3 DNA reads TGTGCCAGCAGCTTAGTGGCAGGGGGCCTCGAGCAGTACTTC. Residues: CASSLVAGGLEQYF.